This TCR beta chain appears in the sequencing data of a study of blood T cell repertoires in COVID-19. Study at large: PBMCs, B-cell-depleted T cells, or T cells provided the cDNA or gDNA that made up the material.

Original methodology: Nucleated cell counts were estimated from reference gene primer amplification. Clones were sequenced by immunoSEQ multiplex PCR, and TCRdb holds only the in-frame ones, with some missing. That table furnishes V, J and clone size, whereas the DNA furnished D and trimming. The sample has about 240,000 clones; 75% to 90% are singletons. Trimming cost V 4 bases and J 3 bases, with 15 bases left between them. The CDR3 consists of 16 residues. Germline V gene data show CDR1 as MGHRA and CDR2 as YSYEKL. Cohorts were based on clinical histories the participants reported. Sequencing used PBMCs or T cells enriched from blood (not recorded which). The source of this sequence is a middle-aged woman with acute COVID-19. The chain links TRBV4-1 to TRBJ2-2; D is perhaps TRBD2 (6 bases). The CDR3 sequence is CASSPRVGGYTGELFF. CDR3 nucleotides: TGCGCCAGCAGCCCAAGGGTGGGGGGATACACCGGGGAGCTGTTTTTT.